The table lists the clone carrying this T cell receptor (beta chain) with a few counts. This sample stems from a study of blood T cell repertoires in COVID-19. Study-wide background: COVID-19 samples from acute and convalescent phases originated in the United States, Italy and Spain. Sources were T cells, B-cell-depleted T cells, or PBMCs; the material itself was cDNA or gDNA.

Per the original data handling: It was from reference gene primer amplification that nucleated cell counts were estimated. Generated by immunoSEQ multiplex PCR, the TCRdb table keeps only in-frame clones and is missing some. V and J calls and clone size come straight from that table; D and trimming were deduced from the DNA. The profile shows about 200,000 clones, around 75% of them singletons. The sample consisted of peripheral blood. The sequence was collected from a human donor in a cohort sampled during active COVID-19.

CDR3 loop: CASTIGTGRAGTEAFF. The CDR3 DNA is TGTGCCAGTACCATCGGGACAGGTCGGGCGGGCACTGAAGCTTTCTTT. V usage is TRBV19 and J usage is TRBJ1-1; 8 bases are a match to TRBD1. CDR1 is LNHDA and CDR2 is SQIVND in the germline V gene (reference sequence). This CDR3 has 16 amino acids. V lost 7 bases to trimming and J lost 4 bases; unmatched junction nucleotides: 14.